This T cell receptor (beta chain) came from a study of cytomegalovirus exposure and HLA in healthy donors. The study, taken as a whole, reports: Later analysis associated a missense DCLRE1C variant with TCR beta V- and J-gene trimming. TCR beta sequences reportedly predicted most subjects' HLA-A and HLA-B alleles accurately. Listed as cytomegalovirus-associated were more than 150 TCR beta chains.

The PCR ran on 60 Vbeta and 13 Jbeta primers. Original analysis: Later, tens of millions of unique TCR beta chains were counted in an analysis, and 10 million to 12 million of them were shared. Sequencing used immunoSEQ multiplex PCR; TCRdb keeps in-frame clones, though not all of them. The V and J calls and clone size are taken from that table; D and trimming were inferred from the DNA. The data show 130,000 to 150,000 clones, 70% to 75% seen once. The count of this clone is one. The antigen is undetermined. CDR1 is LNHNV and CDR2 is YYDKDF in the germline V gene (reference sequence). The CDR3 contains 14 residues. Trimming took 0 bases from V and 4 from J, leaving 9 bases between them.

This TCR was sampled from a human donor in good health. The rearrangement joins TRBV15 to TRBJ1-2; D unresolved. Sequenced: PBMCs. Written as DNA, the CDR3 is TGTGCCACCAGCAGAGATTTGGCGGGCTATGGCTACACCTTC. Translating gives CATSRDLAGYGYTF.